The 16 T cell receptor beta chains reported below all come from one sample, sequenced in a study of blood T cells in healthy people across ages. With a J-beta primer mix and a sample-barcoded 5' primer, a second PCR ran 7 to 11 cycles. TCRdb reprocessed the 5' RACE reads via MiXCR and lists one record per CDR3 protein. The repertoire holds almost 550,000 distinct CDR3 sequences, with approximately 25% as singletons. The same specimen was also included in a second study, on T cells of mothers and their children.

The specimen was blood. The receptors were sampled from a boy between 10 and 17 years old in good health.

The table lists this clonotype with a few counts. This rearrangement joins TRBV7-9 to TRBJ2-1; D may be TRBD1 (6 bases). CDR1 and CDR2 (germline): SEHNR, FQNEAQ (reference sequence). The CDR3 is 15 residues long. Trimming stripped 6 bases from V and 6 bases from J, with 18 bases between. The CDR3 sequence: CASRSGEFSLNEQFF. The CDR3 region has the DNA TGTGCCAGCAGGTCAGGGGAATTTTCGCTCAATGAGCAGTTCTTC.

In regard to this clonotype: A clone one base away is much larger, so this may be a read error. This chain connects TRBV20-1 to TRBJ2-7, with 7 nucleotides matching TRBD2. Trimming removed 3 bases from V and 2 bases from J; junction bases left unmatched: 10. The CDR3 spans 15 residues. Per the germline V gene, CDR1 is DFQATT and CDR2 is SNEGSKA (reference sequence). CDR3 in amino acids: CSARGGGILAYEQYF. Written as DNA, the CDR3 is TGCAGTGCTAGGGGGGGAGGGATCTTAGCCTACGAGCAGTACTTC.

This clonotype was picked up a small number of times. The V and J genes are TRBV7-2 and TRBJ2-5; D not resolved. The CDR3 is 14 amino acids. V was cut by 5 bases and J by 5 bases, with 15 bases left in between. Looked up from germline, CDR1 is SGHTA and CDR2 is FQGNSA. The CDR3 DNA reads as TGTGCCAGCAGCCCCCCACCGGGCTGGGAGACCCAGTACTTC. Its protein is CASSPPPGWETQYF.

V is TRBV28 and J is TRBJ2-4; no reliable D call. CDR3 length equals 16 residues. From germline, CDR1 is MDHEN and CDR2 SYDVKM. The germline V and J ends were trimmed by 3 bases and 7 bases, with 19 bases remaining between them. CDR3 nucleotides: TGTGCCAGCAGTTTGAGTTCCGGGCTTAAGGGCAACATTCAGTACTTC. Translated, it gives CASSLSSGLKGNIQYF.

The chain links TRBV3-1 to TRBJ2-7, with a possible D match to TRBD2 (5 bases). The CDR3 is made up of 14 amino acids. Germline V gene sequence: CDR1 LGHDT, CDR2 YNNKEL (reference sequence). Trimming stripped 1 base from V and 3 bases from J, with 10 bases between. The CDR3 loop reads CASSQVYRGYEQYF. CDR3 DNA: TGTGCCAGCAGCCAAGTGTATCGGGGCTACGAGCAGTACTTC.

This clonotype was observed a few times. The chain carries TRBV15 and TRBJ2-4; tentatively, D is TRBD1 (6 bases). Germline V gene data show CDR1 as LNHNV and CDR2 as YYDKDF (reference sequence). The CDR3 is 16 residues long. V was clipped by 1 base and J by 3 bases, with 13 bases between them. CDR3 protein: CATSRVHSRGKNIQYF. DNA for the CDR3: TGTGCCACCAGCAGAGTACACTCCAGGGGCAAAAACATTCAGTACTTC.

The CDR3 region has the DNA TGTGCCAGCAGCACCCCATCCTACAATGAGCAGTTCTTC. As protein: CASSTPSYNEQFF. This rearrangement joins TRBV28 to TRBJ2-1, with D uncertain. Trimming removed 6 bases at V and 1 base at J, with 7 bases between. The CDR3 runs to 13 residues. The germline V gene encodes CDR1 MDHEN and CDR2 SYDVKM.

The chain employs TRBV20-1 and TRBJ1-1; D is undetermined. CDR3 length: 14 residues. V was shortened by 5 bases and J by 10 bases, with 23 bases between the two germline ends. Per the germline V gene, CDR1 is DFQATT and CDR2 is SNEGSKA (reference sequence). The CDR3 is CSAPRRNPFLVAFF. The CDR3 DNA reads TGCAGTGCTCCGAGACGGAACCCCTTCCTAGTAGCTTTCTTT.

Of note for this clonotype: At one end the junction does not follow the germline gene, possibly because of a read error. J is TRBJ1-1 and V is TRBV24-1; 7 bases fit TRBD1. This CDR3 is built from 12 residues. Germline V gene lookup returns CDR1 KGHDR and CDR2 SFDVKD. The CDR3 coding sequence is TGTGCCACCAGCGGCTTTACAGGGGAAGCTCTCTTT. Residues: CATSGFTGEALF.

This clonotype appeared many times. This rearrangement joins TRBV4-1 to TRBJ2-5, with 9 positions matching TRBD1. Germline loops: CDR1 MGHRA, CDR2 YSYEKL. The V segment lost 1 base and the J segment 4 bases; nucleotides outside the gene matches: 10. The CDR3 is 17 amino acids. The CDR3 DNA reads as TGCGCCAGCAGCCAAGTAGGCTCACAGGGGGCGGGAGAGACCCAGTACTTC. This codes for CASSQVGSQGAGETQYF.

This clonotype was observed at least ten times. This chain uses TRBV29-1 with TRBJ2-5; the match to TRBD1 covers 7 bases. Losses at the gene ends were 5 bases for V and 4 bases for J; bases not matched to a gene: 4. The V gene's germline CDR1 is SQVTM and CDR2 ANQGSEA. CDR3 length equals 12 residues. CDR3 region: CSVTGVGETQYF. The DNA of the CDR3 is TGCAGCGTTACAGGGGTGGGAGAGACCCAGTACTTC.

J is TRBJ2-1 and V is TRBV7-2; D could derive from TRBD1 or TRBD2 (5 bases each). The V gene lost 11 bases and the J gene lost 6 bases, with 14 bases spanning the gap. CDR1 SGHTA and CDR2 FQGNSA come from the germline V gene. CDR3 length: 12 amino acids. DNA of the CDR3: TGTGCCGGGGGAGAGAGTGGCAATGAGCAGTTCTTC. This gives the protein CAGGESGNEQFF. Complete variable domain (other parts from reference TRBV7-2 and TRBJ2-1): GAGVSQSPSNKVTEKGKDVELRCDPISGHTALYWYRQSLGQGLEFLIYFQGNSAPDKSGLPSDRFSAERTGGSVSTLTIQRTQQEDSAVYLCAGGESGNEQFFGPGTRLTVL.

The chain links TRBV5-1 to TRBJ1-1; D is uncertain. The CDR3 has 14 residues. CDR1 SGHRS and CDR2 YFSETQ come from the germline V gene. The V end lost 4 bases, the J end lost 1 base, and 11 bases lay between the germline ends. CDR3 residues: CASSGLGPNTEAFF. CDR3 DNA: TGCGCCAGCAGCGGTCTAGGGCCGAACACTGAAGCTTTCTTT.

Comment on this clonotype: Mismatch with germline at one junction end may stem from a read error. The rearrangement uses TRBV7-7 and TRBJ2-1, with D uncertain. Germline assignment: CDR1 SSHAT and CDR2 FNYEAQ (reference sequence). This CDR3 has 14 amino acids. CDR3 nucleotides: TGTGCTAGCAGCCCCACTTTGCGTGGGAATGAGCAGTTCTTC. Its translation: CASSPTLRGNEQFF.

The rearrangement joins TRBV9 to TRBJ2-1; weak D call: TRBD2 (6 bases). The CDR3 contains 14 residues. With 5 bases removed from V and 7 bases from J, the gap between germline ends came to 16 bases. Germline-derived CDR1 and CDR2 are SGDLS and YYNGEE. The CDR3, as DNA: TGTGCCAGCAGTCGCGGGACGGACATAAATGAGCAGTTCTTC. As protein: CASSRGTDINEQFF.

V and J are TRBV4-1 and TRBJ2-4; D might be TRBD1 (6 bases). The V end lost 4 bases, the J end lost 9 bases, and 13 bases lay between the germline ends. CDR3 size: 13 residues. Germline CDR1 is MGHRA and CDR2 is YSYEKL. The CDR3 DNA follows: TGCGCCAGCAGCCCTCATATGACAGGCATTCAGTACTTC. Its translation is CASSPHMTGIQYF.